The 14 T cell receptor beta chains below were found in one sample sequenced in a study of shared clonotypes between healthy human individuals. Clones were read by immunoSEQ multiplex PCR, and TCRdb kept only the in-frame ones, dropping some. The sample yields about 1.4 million clones, roughly 96% seen once. Source material: naive CD4+ T cells sorted from blood. Subset denoted: CD45RA+ positively selected. The receptor source for this set is a man aged 25 to 45 in good health.

Only one count was recorded for this clone. V usage is TRBV5-1 and J usage is TRBJ2-6, with 9 bases fitting TRBD1. J lost 0 bases, V lost 4 bases, and 8 bases had no gene match. The CDR3 covers 18 residues. Germline CDR1 and CDR2: SGHRS and YFSETQ. The CDR3 sequence: CASSPWTGASSGANVLTF. CDR3 nucleotides: TGCGCCAGCAGCCCTTGGACAGGGGCCTCCTCTGGGGCCAACGTCCTGACTTTC. The full variable domain, rest sourced from reference TRBV5-1 and TRBJ2-6, is KAGVTQTPRYLIKTRGQQVTLSCSPISGHRSVSWYQQTPGQGLQFLFEYFSETQRNKGNFPGRFSGRQFSNSRSEMNVSTLELGDSALYLCASSPWTGASSGANVLTFGAGSRLTVL.

CDR3 bases: TGTGCCAGCAGTCCCGGACAGGACGGCTATGGCTACACCTTC. Amino acids: CASSPGQDGYGYTF. The V and J genes are TRBV5-5 and TRBJ1-2; 7 bases are a match to TRBD1. Trimming cost V 5 bases and J 4 bases; bases outside gene matches: 8. Germline V gives CDR1 SGHKS, CDR2 YYEKEE (reference sequence). The CDR3 spans 14 residues. The variable domain in full, with the rest retrieved from reference TRBV5-5 and TRBJ1-2, is DAGVTQSPTHLIKTRGQQVTLRCSPISGHKSVSWYQQVLGQGPQFIFQYYEKEERGRGNFPDRFSARQFPNYSSELNVNALLLGDSALYLCASSPGQDGYGYTFGSGTRLTVV.

The rearrangement joins TRBV6-1 to TRBJ1-2; a weak D match, TRBD1 (5 bases). The CDR3 totals 12 residues. Germline V gives CDR1 MNHNS, CDR2 SASEGT. Deletions cut 4 bases from V and 6 bases from J, with 9 bases between. CDR3 protein: CASSVRAHGYTF. Written as DNA, the CDR3 is TGTGCCAGCAGTGTCAGGGCCCATGGCTACACCTTC.

J is TRBJ2-7 and V is TRBV2; TRBD1 matches at 9 bases. Germline CDR1 is SNHLY and CDR2 is FYNNEI. V shed 8 bases, J shed 4 bases, and the junction held 15 bases outside the gene matches. There are 16 residues in the CDR3. This CDR3 is CASAALPGQGGYEQYF. The DNA of the CDR3 is TGTGCCAGCGCCGCATTACCGGGACAGGGTGGGTACGAGCAGTACTTC.

This clone was seen more than once but under ten times. The CDR3: CASSRLLSRGDGYTF. CDR3 DNA sequence: TGTGCCAGCAGCCGACTTTTGTCAAGGGGGGATGGCTACACCTTC. The chain recombines TRBV9 with TRBJ1-2, with D perhaps matching TRBD1 (6 bases). V was clipped by 4 bases and J by 6 bases, with 19 bases between them. Looked up from germline, CDR1 is SGDLS and CDR2 is YYNGEE. This CDR3 is built from 15 residues.

The CDR3: CASSLLSTGTHNEQFF. In nucleotides, the CDR3 is TGCGCCAGCAGCTTGTTGAGCACGGGGACCCACAATGAGCAGTTCTTC. The J gene is TRBJ2-1, the V gene TRBV5-1; tentatively, D is TRBD1 or TRBD2 (5 bases each). In germline, CDR1 is SGHRS, CDR2 YFSETQ. This CDR3 comprises 16 residues. Trimming removed 1 base from V and 5 bases from J, with 16 bases in between.

The chain is built from TRBV5-1 and TRBJ2-7, with TRBD1 as a possible D gene (5 bases). The CDR3 spans 14 residues. The germline V gene encodes CDR1 SGHRS and CDR2 YFSETQ. V lost 4 bases to trimming and J lost 5 bases, with 16 bases between them. The CDR3 loop is CASSLVYRPDEQYF. The CDR3 DNA sequence: TGCGCCAGCAGCCTCGTTTACAGGCCAGACGAGCAGTACTTC.

V gene TRBV29-1 combines with J gene TRBJ2-7; D might be TRBD1 or TRBD2, each matching 5 bases. Germline lookup yields CDR1 SQVTM and CDR2 ANQGSEA. V was cut by 6 bases and J by 4 bases, with 22 bases left in between. The CDR3 is 15 residues long. The CDR3 region is CSVKTRGTGRYEQYF. CDR3 nucleotide sequence: TGCAGCGTAAAAACCCGTGGGACGGGCAGGTACGAGCAGTACTTC.

The chain recombines TRBV6-6 with TRBJ2-5; the match to TRBD2 covers 7 bases. Germline V CDR1 and CDR2: MNHNY, SVGAGI (reference sequence). V lost 1 base, J lost 7 bases, and 0 bases stayed unmatched. There are 12 residues in the CDR3. This CDR3 reads CASSYWGGTQYF. In DNA, the CDR3 is TGTGCCAGCAGTTACTGGGGGGGGACCCAGTACTTC.

The V gene is TRBV6-5, the J gene TRBJ1-2; 9 nucleotides agree with TRBD1. J was trimmed by 7 bases and V by 5 bases; bases with no gene match: 11. Germline V gives CDR1 MNHEY, CDR2 SVGAGI. The CDR3 has 15 amino acids. The CDR3 nucleotides read TGTGCCAGCAGTCGGGTCCACAGGGGGCTAGTTGGCTACACCTTC. Translation gives CASSRVHRGLVGYTF.

The gene calls are TRBV30 and TRBJ2-3; no clear D gene. V was shortened by 0 bases and J by 1 base, with 5 bases between the two germline ends. The CDR3 length is 13 residues. CDR1 GTSNPN and CDR2 SVGIG come from the germline V gene (reference sequence). CDR3 nucleotide sequence: TGTGCCTGGAGTGTTTCAGGCACAGATACGCAGTATTTT. It encodes CAWSVSGTDTQYF.

The chain has TRBV15 and TRBJ2-2, with 10 bases identical to TRBD2. The V segment lost 0 bases and the J segment 5 bases; nucleotides outside the gene matches: 6. The length of the CDR3 is 17 residues. Germline loops: CDR1 LNHNV, CDR2 YYDKDF (reference sequence). CDR3 bases: TGTGCCACCAGCAGAGATTACCTAGCGGGAGAAACCGGGGAGCTGTTTTTT. Encoded protein: CATSRDYLAGETGELFF.

The genes are TRBV15 and TRBJ2-1, with 7 positions matching TRBD2. CDR1 LNHNV and CDR2 YYDKDF come from the germline V gene (reference sequence). J gave up 2 bases and V 1 base, and 2 bases lay outside the gene matches. The CDR3 covers 15 residues. The CDR3 nucleotides are TGTGCCACCAGCAGAGGAGGGACTACCTACAATGAGCAGTTCTTC. It is translated as CATSRGGTTYNEQFF.

The V and J genes are TRBV6-1 and TRBJ2-4; D not certain. The CDR3 totals 14 residues. The germline CDR1 and CDR2 sequences are MNHNS and SASEGT. Trimming cost V 6 bases and J 8 bases, with 17 bases left between them. CDR3 amino acids: CASSPLDQRDIQYF. The CDR3 DNA reads TGTGCCAGCAGCCCCTTAGATCAAAGGGACATTCAGTACTTC.